These 21 T cell receptor beta chains share one sample of origin, sequenced in a study of beta chain features in type 1 diabetes. Expressed TCRB transcripts were sequenced, since all the RNA that had been isolated was reverse transcribed. Data came from immunoSEQ multiplex PCR; TCRdb stores just in-frame clones and leaves some out. The data contain under 800,000 clones, about 16% of them seen just once; the ten biggest clones take up 0.09% to 0.095%. The sample taken for sequencing was naive CD4+ T cells from blood. These receptors came from a man aged 18 to 29 in good health.

In this sample, this clone turned up a few times. The rearrangement joins TRBV7-3 to TRBJ2-3; TRBD1 aligns across 8 bases. Germline V lookup: CDR1 SGHTA, CDR2 FQGTGA. V lost 3 bases, J lost 8 bases, and 1 base stayed unmatched. The CDR3 loop spans 12 amino acids. CDR3 nucleotides: TGTGCCAGCAGCTTCGACAGGGGTACGCAGTATTTT. It codes for CASSFDRGTQYF.

The CDR3 loop is CASSLTILAGGPVGELFF. The CDR3 coding sequence is TGCGCCAGCAGCTTGACAATACTAGCGGGAGGGCCCGTAGGGGAGCTGTTTTTT. The genes are TRBV5-1 and TRBJ2-2, with 13 positions matching TRBD2. V lost 1 base and J lost 8; bases outside the gene matches: 11. This CDR3 comprises 18 residues. The germline gives CDR1 SGHRS, CDR2 YFSETQ.

The J gene is TRBJ2-5, the V gene TRBV11-2; D not certain. CDR3 length: 14 residues. Germline assignment: CDR1 SGHAT and CDR2 FQNNGV. V lost 4 bases and J lost 5, with 14 bases in between. The DNA for the CDR3 is TGTGCCAGCAGCTCCGCGGCACACGGGGAGACCCAGTACTTC. Translating it yields CASSSAAHGETQYF.

This clone has just a few counts. The chain recombines TRBV10-2 with TRBJ2-1; D gene uncertain. The CDR3 consists of 13 residues. V was pared by 11 bases and J by 0 bases, with 11 bases between. CDR1 is WSHSY, CDR2 SAAADI, per germline. CDR3: CACGEGSYNEQFF. The CDR3 bases are TGCGCCTGCGGTGAAGGCTCCTACAATGAGCAGTTCTTC.

The chain combines TRBV30 with TRBJ2-5; D remains unclear. This CDR3 spans 11 amino acids. V dropped 1 base and J dropped 2 bases, with 2 bases sitting between them. Germline assignment: CDR1 GTSNPN and CDR2 SVGIG (reference sequence). In DNA form, the CDR3 reads TGTGCCTGGAGTGAACAAGAGACCCAGTACTTC. Protein sequence: CAWSEQETQYF.

This clone was seen a few times. The CDR3 spells CASSVDHVNTEAFF. The CDR3 nucleotides read TGTGCCAGCAGCGTAGACCACGTTAACACTGAAGCTTTCTTT. The chain recombines TRBV9 with TRBJ1-1; no reliable D call. The CDR3 is 14 amino acids. Germline CDR1 SGDLS, CDR2 YYNGEE. V lost 0 bases and J 2 bases, leaving 8 bases between the germline ends.

V and J are TRBV18 and TRBJ1-3; 8 bases agree with TRBD1. The germline CDR1 and CDR2 sequences are KGHSH and LQKENI. Trimming removed 3 bases from V and 2 bases from J; junction bases left unmatched: 9. The CDR3 consists of 17 residues. In DNA, the CDR3 is TGTGCCAGCTCACCTACTGGACAGGGTCCGCCTGGAAACACCATATATTTT. Translating gives CASSPTGQGPPGNTIYF.

For the CDR3, the DNA is TGCAGCGTAGCACGGGACAACACAGATACGCAGTATTTT. Protein product: CSVARDNTDTQYF. The gene calls are TRBV29-1 and TRBJ2-3; D is possibly TRBD1 (6 bases). The CDR3 loop spans 13 amino acids. Germline CDR1 reads SQVTM; CDR2 reads ANQGSEA. Trimming pared 6 bases from V and 2 bases from J, leaving 12 bases between.

The table lists this clone with a few counts. V usage is TRBV27 and J usage is TRBJ2-2, with TRBD1 identical over 7 bases. The CDR3 is 16 residues long. Germline V gene data show CDR1 as MNHEY and CDR2 as SMNVEV (reference sequence). V trimming: 7 bases; J trimming: 0 bases; junction bases outside the gene matches: 8. The CDR3 spells CASTFSGTANTGELFF. The DNA of the CDR3 is TGTGCCAGCACTTTTTCCGGGACAGCGAACACCGGGGAGCTGTTTTTT.

There are a few counts of this clone. V and J are TRBV9 and TRBJ2-1, with 9 bases identical to TRBD1. The V and J ends lost 4 bases and 6 bases, in that order; junction bases with no gene match: 8. CDR3 length: 15 residues. Germline V gene lookup returns CDR1 SGDLS and CDR2 YYNGEE. The CDR3 is CASSPDGQGSNEQFF. The CDR3 DNA follows: TGTGCCAGCAGCCCCGACGGACAGGGGAGCAATGAGCAGTTCTTC. The complete variable domain, with remaining parts taken from reference TRBV9 and TRBJ2-1, reads DSGVTQTPKHLITATGQRVTLRCSPRSGDLSVYWYQQSLDQGLQFLIQYYNGEERAKGNILERFSAQQFPDLHSELNLSSLELGDSALYFCASSPDGQGSNEQFFGPGTRLTVL.

A few counts support this clone. V and J are TRBV7-9 and TRBJ1-5, with D unresolved. V was trimmed by 6 bases and J by 6 bases, leaving 12 bases between them. Germline V gene lookup returns CDR1 SEHNR and CDR2 FQNEAQ (reference sequence). This CDR3 region has 13 residues. The CDR3 bases are TGTGCCAGCAGTTACGAGGGAGGTCAGCCCCAGCATTTT. It codes for CASSYEGGQPQHF.

This clone was observed a few times. The chain employs TRBV4-2 and TRBJ2-5; TRBD1 agrees at 7 bases. This CDR3 has 16 amino acids. The V gene's germline CDR1 is LGHNA and CDR2 YNFKEQ. V gave up 4 bases and J gave up 1 base; unmatched junction bases: 9. The CDR3 bases are TGTGCCAGCAGCCGAGCTGGGACAGAAGGCCAAGAGACCCAGTACTTC. Amino acids: CASSRAGTEGQETQYF.

This clone occurred a few times. This chain links TRBV29-1 with TRBJ1-4; D not certain. CDR1 and CDR2 (germline): SQVTM, ANQGSEA. The CDR3 runs 16 residues. The V end lost 7 bases, the J end lost 0 bases, and 18 bases lay between the germline ends. Here the CDR3 DNA reads TGCAGCGCTATACTTCTCAGAGAATCAACTAATGAAAAACTGTTTTTT. It codes for CSAILLRESTNEKLFF.

The gene calls are TRBV5-1 and TRBJ2-1; 8 bases map to TRBD1. This CDR3 region has 17 residues. The trim removed 4 bases at V and 4 bases at J, leaving 13 bases unmatched. Germline CDR1 and CDR2: SGHRS and YFSETQ. The CDR3 here is CASSGISRGRVYNEQFF. CDR3 DNA sequence: TGCGCCAGCAGCGGTATAAGCAGGGGGCGCGTATACAATGAGCAGTTCTTC.

The chain couples TRBV4-1 to TRBJ1-5; D not resolved. Deletions cut 5 bases from V and 2 bases from J, with 10 bases between. CDR3 length: 14 residues. Germline loops: CDR1 MGHRA, CDR2 YSYEKL. In nucleotides, the CDR3 is TGCGCCAGCAGCGAGACCGGGGGCAATCAGCCCCAGCATTTT. Translation gives CASSETGGNQPQHF.

This clone was seen a few times. The gene calls are TRBV29-1 and TRBJ2-7; 8 bases fit TRBD1. CDR1 and CDR2 from the germline V gene are SQVTM and ANQGSEA. The V gene end was trimmed by 1 base and the J gene end by 4 bases; junction bases not matched to a gene: 3. The CDR3 has 13 residues. CDR3 sequence: CSVEVRTGYEQYF. The CDR3 DNA sequence: TGCAGCGTTGAAGTTAGGACAGGGTACGAGCAGTACTTC.

The chain employs TRBV19 and TRBJ2-2; D uncertain. From germline, CDR1 is LNHDA and CDR2 SQIVND (reference sequence). This CDR3 spans 15 amino acids. With 7 bases removed from V and 1 base from J, the gap between germline ends came to 13 bases. CDR3 in DNA: TGTGCCAGTATCCCATTTGGGCGGAACACCGGGGAGCTGTTTTTT. This translates into CASIPFGRNTGELFF.

This chain joins TRBV4-1 and TRBJ2-7, with D possibly called TRBD1 or TRBD2 (5 bases each). CDR1 and CDR2 (germline): MGHRA, YSYEKL. CDR3 length equals 16 residues. V lost 3 bases to trimming and J lost 2 bases, with 17 bases between them. The CDR3 here is CASSQGPGRFTYEQYF. The CDR3 nucleotides read TGCGCCAGCAGCCAGGGACCGGGACGATTTACCTACGAGCAGTACTTC.

In this sample, this clone turned up a few times. The rearrangement links TRBV6-1 to TRBJ2-5; TRBD2 is a possible D gene (6 bases). CDR3 size: 16 residues. Trimming cost V 1 base and J 5 bases, with 17 bases left between them. CDR1 is MNHNS and CDR2 is SASEGT in the germline V gene. The CDR3 DNA follows: TGTGCCAGCAGTGAAGGGCTGGGGCGGGACGTGGAGACCCAGTACTTC. Translation: CASSEGLGRDVETQYF.

The CDR3: CASSSPVEIGSPLHF. Written as DNA, the CDR3 is TGCGCCAGCAGCTCCCCCGTCGAGATCGGCTCACCCCTCCACTTT. The chain couples TRBV5-1 to TRBJ1-6, with D unclear. Deletions cut 3 bases from V and 10 bases from J, with 17 bases between. Germline V gene sequence: CDR1 SGHRS, CDR2 YFSETQ. The CDR3 totals 15 residues.

This clone was seen more than once but under ten times. V and J are TRBV6-5 and TRBJ2-7; no clear D gene. Germline loops: CDR1 MNHEY, CDR2 SVGAGI. The V end was cut by 6 bases, the J end by 1 base, with 16 bases between. This CDR3 is built from 15 residues. CDR3 bases: TGTGCCAGCAGGCCCTCACAGCTGACTTCCTACGAGCAGTACTTC. Its protein product is CASRPSQLTSYEQYF.